This TCR beta chain was identified in a study of cytomegalovirus exposure and HLA in healthy donors. V dropped 3 bases and J dropped 6; count of bases not matched to a gene: 9. Germline loops: CDR1 ENHRY, CDR2 SYGVKD. The CDR3 is made up of 16 amino acids. PCR used 60 Vbeta primers and 13 Jbeta primers. The method was immunoSEQ multiplex PCR; TCRdb's version includes in-frame clones alone and lacks a portion of them. The sample records roughly 200,000 clones, about 80% being singletons. This clonotype was obtained from a woman in her 30s in good health and CMV-seropositive. Sequencing was done on a sample of PBMCs. The chain has TRBV10-3 and TRBJ2-2; TRBD2 agrees at 8 bases. CDR3 nucleotide sequence: TGTGCCATCAGTGAAGCGGGGGACTATATGGCCGGGGAGCTGTTTTTT. This gives the protein CAISEAGDYMAGELFF.